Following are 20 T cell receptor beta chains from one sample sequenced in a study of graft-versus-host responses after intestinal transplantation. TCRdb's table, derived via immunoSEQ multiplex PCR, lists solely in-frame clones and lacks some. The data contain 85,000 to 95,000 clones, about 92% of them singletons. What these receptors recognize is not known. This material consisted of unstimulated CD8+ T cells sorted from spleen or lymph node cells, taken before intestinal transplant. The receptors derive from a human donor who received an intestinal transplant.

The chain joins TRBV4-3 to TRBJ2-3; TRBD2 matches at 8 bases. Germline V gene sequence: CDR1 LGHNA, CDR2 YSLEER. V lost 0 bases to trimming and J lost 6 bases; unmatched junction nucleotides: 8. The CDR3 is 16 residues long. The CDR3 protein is CASSQDRTSGWDTQYF. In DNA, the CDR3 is TGCGCCAGCAGCCAAGATCGAACTAGCGGATGGGATACGCAGTATTTT.

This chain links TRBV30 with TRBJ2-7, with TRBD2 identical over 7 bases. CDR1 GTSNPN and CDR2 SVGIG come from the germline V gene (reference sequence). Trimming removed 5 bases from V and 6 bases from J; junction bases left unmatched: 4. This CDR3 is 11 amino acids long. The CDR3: CAWGEGGEQYF. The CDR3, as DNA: TGTGCCTGGGGGGAGGGAGGCGAGCAGTACTTC. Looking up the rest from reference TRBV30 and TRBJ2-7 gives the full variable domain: SQTIHQWPATLVQPVGSPLSLECTVEGTSNPNLYWYRQAAGRGLQLLFYSVGIGQISSEVPQNLSASRPQDRQFILSSKKLLLSDSGFYLCAWGEGGEQYFGPGTRLTVT.

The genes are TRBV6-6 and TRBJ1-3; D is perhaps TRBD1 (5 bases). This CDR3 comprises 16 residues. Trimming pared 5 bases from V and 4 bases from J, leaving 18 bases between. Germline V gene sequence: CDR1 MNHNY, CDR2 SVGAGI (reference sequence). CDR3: CASSSAGPGLGNTIYF. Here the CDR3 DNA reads TGTGCCAGCAGTAGCGCGGGACCCGGTTTGGGAAACACCATATATTTT.

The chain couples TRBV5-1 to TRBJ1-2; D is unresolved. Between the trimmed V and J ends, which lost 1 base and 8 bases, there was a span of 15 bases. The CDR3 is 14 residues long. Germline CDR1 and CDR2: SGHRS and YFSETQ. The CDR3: CASSLLSGSGGYTF. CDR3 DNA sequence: TGCGCCAGCAGCTTGCTATCGGGAAGTGGAGGCTACACCTTC.

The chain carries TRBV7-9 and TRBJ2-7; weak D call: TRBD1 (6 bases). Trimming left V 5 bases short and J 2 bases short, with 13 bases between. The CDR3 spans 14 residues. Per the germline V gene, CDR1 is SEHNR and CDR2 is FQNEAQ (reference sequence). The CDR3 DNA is TGTGCCAGCAGCCCGCCAGGGGTACCCTACGAGCAGTACTTC. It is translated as CASSPPGVPYEQYF.

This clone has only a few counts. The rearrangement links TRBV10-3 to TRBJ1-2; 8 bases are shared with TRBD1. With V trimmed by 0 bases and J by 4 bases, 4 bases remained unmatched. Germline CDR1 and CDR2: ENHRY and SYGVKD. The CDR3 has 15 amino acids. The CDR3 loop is CAISESATGVYGYTF. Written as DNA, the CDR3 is TGTGCCATCAGTGAGTCAGCGACAGGGGTCTATGGCTACACCTTC.

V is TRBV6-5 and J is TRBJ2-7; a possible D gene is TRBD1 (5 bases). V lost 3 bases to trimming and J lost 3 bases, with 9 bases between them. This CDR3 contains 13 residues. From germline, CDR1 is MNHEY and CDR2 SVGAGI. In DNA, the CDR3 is TGTGCCAGCAGTTATTCAGGGAACTACGAGCAGTACTTC. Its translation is CASSYSGNYEQYF.

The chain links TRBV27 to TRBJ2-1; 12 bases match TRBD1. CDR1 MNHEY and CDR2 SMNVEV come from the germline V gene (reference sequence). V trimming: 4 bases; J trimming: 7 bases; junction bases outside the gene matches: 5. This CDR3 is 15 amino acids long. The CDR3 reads CASSSGTGGRNEQFF. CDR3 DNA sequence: TGTGCCAGCAGTTCCGGGACAGGGGGCAGGAATGAGCAGTTCTTC.

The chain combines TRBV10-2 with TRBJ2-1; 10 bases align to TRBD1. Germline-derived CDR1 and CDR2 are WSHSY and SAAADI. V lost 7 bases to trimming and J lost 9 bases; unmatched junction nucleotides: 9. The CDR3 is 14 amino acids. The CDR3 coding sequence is TGCGCCAGCACCTGGACAGGGGGTCGTAGTGAGCAGTTCTTC. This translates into CASTWTGGRSEQFF.

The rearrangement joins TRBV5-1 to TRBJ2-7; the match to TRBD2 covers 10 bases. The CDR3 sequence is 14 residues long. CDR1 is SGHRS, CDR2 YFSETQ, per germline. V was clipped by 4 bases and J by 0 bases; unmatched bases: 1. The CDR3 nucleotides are TGCGCCAGCAGCCGGACTAGCGGCTCCTACGAGCAGTACTTC. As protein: CASSRTSGSYEQYF.

In DNA form, the CDR3 reads TGTGCCAGCAGTCAAGTCGAGCATAGGACAGGGAATAGCAATCAGCCCCAGCATTTT. Protein sequence: CASSQVEHRTGNSNQPQHF. The chain has TRBV6-4 and TRBJ1-5, with TRBD1 identical over 8 bases. V lost 5 bases to trimming and J lost 0 bases; unmatched junction nucleotides: 15. Germline-derived CDR1 and CDR2 are MRHNA and SNTAGT. The CDR3 is made up of 19 amino acids.

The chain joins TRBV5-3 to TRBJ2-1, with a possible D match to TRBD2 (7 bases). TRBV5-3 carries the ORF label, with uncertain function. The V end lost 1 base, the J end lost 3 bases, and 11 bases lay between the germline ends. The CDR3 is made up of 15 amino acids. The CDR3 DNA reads TGTGCCAGAAGCTTGTGCGGGGGCCGCTACAATGAGCAGTTCTTC. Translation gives CARSLCGGRYNEQFF.

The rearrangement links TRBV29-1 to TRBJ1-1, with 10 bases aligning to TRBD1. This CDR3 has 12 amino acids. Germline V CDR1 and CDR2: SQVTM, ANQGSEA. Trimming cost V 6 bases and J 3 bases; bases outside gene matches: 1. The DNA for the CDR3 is TGCAGCGTCGGGACAGGGGACACTGAAGCTTTCTTT. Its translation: CSVGTGDTEAFF.

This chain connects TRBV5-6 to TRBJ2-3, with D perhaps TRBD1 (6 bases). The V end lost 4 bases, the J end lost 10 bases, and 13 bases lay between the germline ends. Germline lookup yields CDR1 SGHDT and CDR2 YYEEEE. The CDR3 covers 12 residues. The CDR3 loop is CASSQTGKAQYF. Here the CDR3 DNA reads TGTGCCAGCAGCCAAACAGGGAAAGCGCAGTATTTT.

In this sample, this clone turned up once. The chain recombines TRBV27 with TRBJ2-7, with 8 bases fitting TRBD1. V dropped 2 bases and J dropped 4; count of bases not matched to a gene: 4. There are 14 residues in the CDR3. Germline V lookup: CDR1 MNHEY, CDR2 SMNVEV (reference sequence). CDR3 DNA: TGTGCCAGCAGTTTAAAGGGACAGGATTACGAGCAGTACTTC. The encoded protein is CASSLKGQDYEQYF.

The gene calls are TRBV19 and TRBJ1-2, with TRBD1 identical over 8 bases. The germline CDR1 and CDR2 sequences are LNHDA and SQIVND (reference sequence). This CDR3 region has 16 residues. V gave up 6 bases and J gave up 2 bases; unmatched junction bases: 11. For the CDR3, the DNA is TGTGCCAGTAGCCCGACAGGGGCGCTTCCCAACTATGGCTACACCTTC. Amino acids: CASSPTGALPNYGYTF.

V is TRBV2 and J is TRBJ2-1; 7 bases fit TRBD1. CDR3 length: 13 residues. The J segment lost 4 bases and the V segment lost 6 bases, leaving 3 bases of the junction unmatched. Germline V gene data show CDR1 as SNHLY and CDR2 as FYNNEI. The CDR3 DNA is TGTGCCAGCAGGGAGACAGGGTACAATGAGCAGTTCTTC. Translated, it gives CASRETGYNEQFF.

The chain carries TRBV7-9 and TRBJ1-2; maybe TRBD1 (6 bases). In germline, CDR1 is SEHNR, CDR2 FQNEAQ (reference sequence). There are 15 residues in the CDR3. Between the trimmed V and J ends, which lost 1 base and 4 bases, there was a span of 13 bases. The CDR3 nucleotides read TGTGCCAGCAGCTTAGTGGGGGCGAGTATCTATGGCTACACCTTC. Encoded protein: CASSLVGASIYGYTF.

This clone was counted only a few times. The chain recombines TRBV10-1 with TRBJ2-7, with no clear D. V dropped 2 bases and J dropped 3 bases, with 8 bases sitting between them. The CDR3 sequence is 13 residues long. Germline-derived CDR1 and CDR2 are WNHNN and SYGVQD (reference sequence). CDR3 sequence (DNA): TGCGCCAGCAGTGAGCGGGTGAGCTACGAGCAGTACTTC. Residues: CASSERVSYEQYF.

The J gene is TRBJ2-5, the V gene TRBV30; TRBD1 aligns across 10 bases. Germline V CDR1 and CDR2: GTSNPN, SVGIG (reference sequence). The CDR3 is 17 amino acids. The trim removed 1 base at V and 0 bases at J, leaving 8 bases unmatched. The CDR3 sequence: CAWSGDRQGAYQETQYF. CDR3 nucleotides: TGTGCCTGGAGTGGGGATCGACAGGGGGCGTACCAAGAGACCCAGTACTTC.